This TCR beta chain appears in the sequencing data of a study of yellow fever vaccine responses in identical twins. General study results and limits: Twins' T cell vaccine responses reportedly looked partly convergent, partly personalized.

On this clonotype: What it recognizes is unknown.

TCRdb independently ran MiXCR on the RT-PCR reads; one entry per CDR3 protein. The sample has about 20,000 distinct CDR3 sequences, over 65% seen once. Germline CDR1 reads MDHEN; CDR2 reads SYDVKM. This CDR3 comprises 14 residues. The trim removed 6 bases at V and 3 bases at J, leaving 8 bases unmatched. The chain recombines TRBV28 with TRBJ2-7; 7 positions agree with TRBD1. The sample here was T cells from blood (PBMCs), unsorted or a sorted subset (not recorded which), taken before or after yellow fever vaccination (not recorded which). The receptor was derived from a woman younger than 30 who received the yellow fever vaccine. CDR3 sequence: CASSPGDSNYEQYF. CDR3 DNA: TGTGCCAGCAGCCCTGGGGACAGCAACTACGAGCAGTACTTC.